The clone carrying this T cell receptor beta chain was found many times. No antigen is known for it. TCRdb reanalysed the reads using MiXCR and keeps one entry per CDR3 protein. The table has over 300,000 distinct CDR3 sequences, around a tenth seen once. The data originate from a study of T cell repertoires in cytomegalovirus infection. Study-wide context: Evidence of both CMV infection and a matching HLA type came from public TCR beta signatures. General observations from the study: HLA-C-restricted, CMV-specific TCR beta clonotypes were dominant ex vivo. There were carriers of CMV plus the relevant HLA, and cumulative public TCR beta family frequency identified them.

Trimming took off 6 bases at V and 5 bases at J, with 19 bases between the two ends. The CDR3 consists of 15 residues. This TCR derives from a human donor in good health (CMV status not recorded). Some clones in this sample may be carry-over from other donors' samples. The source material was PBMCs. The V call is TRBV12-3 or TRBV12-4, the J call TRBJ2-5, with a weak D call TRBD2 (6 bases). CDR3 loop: CASRRRARGLETQYF. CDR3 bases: TGTGCCAGCAGGCGTCGGGCCCGGGGGTTGGAGACCCAGTACTTC.